The entry below gives a single TCR beta chain sequence along with its context. The record originates from a study of blood T cell repertoires in COVID-19. The ends lost 6 bases at V and 4 bases at J; junction bases unmatched: 4. The CDR3 runs to 14 residues. Germline CDR1 is LGHDT and CDR2 is YNNKEL (reference sequence). In the original workflow: Amplification with reference gene primers provided the estimates of nucleated cell counts. TCRdb keeps only in-frame clones here, not all; method: immunoSEQ multiplex PCR. D and trimming come from the DNA, and the V and J calls and clone size come from that table. The sample consists of about 140,000 clones, approximately 80% of them appearing once.

The sequence was collected from a woman aged 60-75 years with active or convalescent COVID-19. Sequenced sample: peripheral blood. The rearrangement links TRBV3-1 (or the pseudogene TRBV3-2) to TRBJ1-5; 9 nucleotides align to TRBD1. The CDR3 is CASSLGQGNQPQHF. CDR3 nucleotide sequence: TGTGCCAGCAGTCTCGGACAGGGGAATCAGCCCCAGCATTTT.